The 31 T cell receptor beta chains below come from one sample, sequenced in a study of identical twins. MiXCR, run by TCRdb on the 5' RACE reads, gives a single entry per CDR3 protein. In the table there are about 220,000 distinct CDR3 sequences, 5.5% to 7.5% of which are singletons. These data were also filed under a second study, of T cells expressing NK-cell markers.

Sequences were obtained from CD8+ T cells sorted from blood. The receptors come from a woman aged 18-30 years in good health.

At least ten counts were recorded for this clonotype. The chain has TRBV5-6 and TRBJ1-6, with D unclear. This CDR3 has 15 residues. V lost 3 bases, J lost 8 bases, and 15 bases lay in between. Germline loops: CDR1 SGHDT, CDR2 YYEEEE. CDR3 in DNA: TGTGCCAGCAGCTCAGGACTGCGTCGGGATTCACCCCTCCACTTT. This encodes CASSSGLRRDSPLHF.

This clonotype occurred a few times. The V gene is TRBV7-9, the J gene TRBJ2-7, with 11 bases identical to TRBD2. The CDR3 is 16 residues long. The germline V gene encodes CDR1 SEHNR and CDR2 FQNEAQ (reference sequence). V lost 5 bases to trimming and J lost 2 bases; unmatched junction nucleotides: 8. CDR3 in amino acids: CASSPRATSGTYEQYF. The CDR3 region has the DNA TGTGCCAGCAGCCCGAGGGCGACTAGCGGGACCTACGAGCAGTACTTC.

The J gene is TRBJ2-1, the V gene TRBV5-5, with 8 bases identical to TRBD2. Germline V gives CDR1 SGHKS, CDR2 YYEKEE (reference sequence). The CDR3 contains 14 residues. Losses at the gene ends were 4 bases for V and 15 bases for J; bases not matched to a gene: 15. The CDR3 nucleotides are TGTGCCAGCAGCCCCCGCCCCGGGACTAGAGATCCGTTCTTC. Residues: CASSPRPGTRDPFF.

This chain links TRBV9 with TRBJ2-2; 8 nucleotides line up with TRBD1. The V gene's germline CDR1 is SGDLS and CDR2 YYNGEE. This CDR3 is 16 amino acids long. V lost 3 bases and J lost 5; bases outside the gene matches: 9. CDR3 coding DNA: TGTGCCAGCAGCGCCGGGCAGGGGGCTCGGACCGGGGAGCTGTTTTTT. Translating it yields CASSAGQGARTGELFF. Filled out from reference TRBV9 and TRBJ2-2, the complete variable domain reads DSGVTQTPKHLITATGQRVTLRCSPRSGDLSVYWYQQSLDQGLQFLIQYYNGEERAKGNILERFSAQQFPDLHSELNLSSLELGDSALYFCASSAGQGARTGELFFGEGSRLTVL.

This chain links TRBV7-2 with TRBJ2-3; D is perhaps TRBD2 (5 bases). V shed 5 bases and J shed 1 base, with 13 bases lying between them. Germline-derived CDR1 and CDR2 are SGHTA and FQGNSA. The CDR3 sequence is 15 residues long. Here the CDR3 DNA reads TGTGCCAGCAGCCCCTGGGAGTCTGGCACAGATACGCAGTATTTT. This codes for CASSPWESGTDTQYF.

This clonotype was recorded a few times. The chain has TRBV9 and TRBJ1-1; 8 bases fit TRBD1. The CDR3 has 14 amino acids. After removal of 6 bases from V and 6 bases from J, the junction contained 10 bases not matched to a gene. Germline lookup yields CDR1 SGDLS and CDR2 YYNGEE. CDR3 loop: CASTPTGGISEAFF. The CDR3 nucleotides are TGTGCCAGCACCCCTACAGGGGGGATCTCTGAAGCTTTCTTT.

At least ten counts were recorded for this clonotype. The genes are TRBV12-3 or TRBV12-4 and TRBJ2-7; tentatively, D is TRBD1 or TRBD2 (5 bases each). This CDR3 has 14 residues. V shed 5 bases and J shed 4 bases, with 15 bases lying between them. CDR3 DNA sequence: TGTGCCAGCAGTGTTTATAGGGGAGAGTACGAGCAGTACTTC. Residues: CASSVYRGEYEQYF.

This clonotype was observed many times. J is TRBJ2-7 and V is TRBV9, with no clear D. Germline V CDR1 and CDR2: SGDLS, YYNGEE. V was clipped by 0 bases and J by 0 bases, with 4 bases between them. This CDR3 is 13 amino acids long. DNA of the CDR3: TGTGCCAGCAGCGTAGCCAGCTCCTACGAGCAGTACTTC. Translating it yields CASSVASSYEQYF.

This clonotype has more than one count but fewer than ten. This chain links TRBV20-1 with TRBJ1-2; 7 bases line up with TRBD1. Germline V gives CDR1 DFQATT, CDR2 SNEGSKA (reference sequence). J gave up 4 bases and V 5 bases, and 1 base lay outside the gene matches. There are 11 residues in the CDR3. CDR3 DNA sequence: TGCAGTGCTCCAGGGGGCTATGGCTACACCTTC. Amino acid sequence: CSAPGGYGYTF.

J is TRBJ2-1 and V is TRBV15; 16 nucleotides agree with TRBD2. Germline CDR1 LNHNV, CDR2 YYDKDF (reference sequence). The CDR3 length is 18 residues. Germline trimming cut 4 bases from V and 2 bases from J; bases unmatched to any gene: 5. The CDR3 here is CATSKGLAGGPAYNEQFF. The CDR3 bases are TGTGCCACCAGCAAGGGACTAGCGGGAGGGCCCGCCTACAATGAGCAGTTCTTC.

There are a few counts of this clonotype. The gene calls are TRBV9 and TRBJ2-4, with D possibly matching TRBD2 (5 bases). V lost 0 bases to trimming and J lost 5 bases, with 9 bases between them. CDR1 and CDR2 (germline): SGDLS, YYNGEE. The CDR3 runs to 14 residues. CDR3 nucleotides: TGTGCCAGCAGCGTAGGTAGCGTCCAAAACATTCAGTACTTC. Encoded protein: CASSVGSVQNIQYF.

At least ten counts were recorded for this clonotype. The genes are TRBV12-3 or TRBV12-4 and TRBJ2-3; a weak D match, TRBD1 (5 bases). This CDR3 is built from 14 residues. V was clipped by 6 bases and J by 0 bases, with 10 bases between them. The CDR3 DNA sequence: TGTGCCAGCAGCTGGACAACTAGCACAGATACGCAGTATTTT. Encoded protein: CASSWTTSTDTQYF.

This clonotype was observed a few times. The chain recombines TRBV15 with TRBJ2-5, with 10 bases fitting TRBD2. Germline values: CDR1 LNHNV, CDR2 YYDKDF (reference sequence). The CDR3 has 13 amino acids. Germline trimming cut 7 bases from V and 5 bases from J; bases unmatched to any gene: 4. CDR3 sequence reads: CATTLAGEETQYF. CDR3 DNA sequence: TGTGCCACCACCCTAGCGGGGGAGGAGACCCAGTACTTC.

This clonotype was observed many times. V is TRBV20-1 and J is TRBJ2-5; 12 nucleotides agree with TRBD1. The ends lost 7 bases at V and 1 base at J; junction bases unmatched: 13. This CDR3 is built from 17 residues. CDR1 is DFQATT, CDR2 SNEGSKA, per germline (reference sequence). CDR3 sequence: CSVRGDRGRFSQETQYF. In nucleotides, the CDR3 is TGCAGTGTCCGAGGGGACAGGGGGCGTTTCAGCCAAGAGACCCAGTACTTC.

This clonotype was detected a few times. The chain joins TRBV7-9 to TRBJ1-1, with D unresolved. CDR1 is SEHNR and CDR2 is FQNEAQ in the germline V gene (reference sequence). The CDR3 has 11 residues. V gave up 4 bases and J gave up 6 bases, with 6 bases separating them. As DNA, the CDR3 is TGTGCCAGCAGCTCGTCCCCTGAAGCTTTCTTT. Its translation: CASSSSPEAFF.

This clonotype was counted a few times. The gene calls are TRBV12-3 or TRBV12-4 and TRBJ2-1, with 8 positions matching TRBD2. The CDR3 spans 18 residues. V lost 2 bases, J lost 0 bases, and 9 bases stayed unmatched. The CDR3 region has the DNA TGTGCCAGCAGTTTATTGGCTAGCGGGTTAAGCTCCTACAATGAGCAGTTCTTC. Protein: CASSLLASGLSSYNEQFF.

This clonotype has more than one count but fewer than ten. The rearrangement uses TRBV5-1 and TRBJ2-1; D unclear. The germline V and J ends were trimmed by 6 bases and 3 bases, with 13 bases remaining between them. The CDR3 length is 14 residues. Germline assignment: CDR1 SGHRS and CDR2 YFSETQ. CDR3 sequence (DNA): TGCGCCAGCACCTTCGAGGCACGCTACAATGAGCAGTTCTTC. It specifies CASTFEARYNEQFF.

This clonotype was seen many times. This chain joins TRBV12-3 or TRBV12-4 and TRBJ2-1; possible D gene TRBD2, 5 bases. V lost 3 bases, J lost 8 bases, and 14 bases lay in between. This CDR3 has 14 amino acids. Here the CDR3 DNA reads TGTGCCAGCAGTTTTGCGGGCCCGAGCGATGAGCAGTTCTTC. This gives the protein CASSFAGPSDEQFF.

V gene TRBV7-9 combines with J gene TRBJ2-1, with 11 bases matching TRBD1. The germline gives CDR1 SEHNR, CDR2 FQNEAQ (reference sequence). V trimming: 10 bases; J trimming: 1 base; junction bases outside the gene matches: 9. The CDR3 length is 16 residues. In DNA form, the CDR3 reads TGTGCCACTTCACGGGGACAGGGGGGATCCTACAATGAGCAGTTCTTC. Translated: CATSRGQGGSYNEQFF.

This clonotype was counted many times. The chain combines TRBV29-1 with TRBJ2-7, with D uncertain. CDR3 size: 14 residues. Trimming left V 0 bases short and J 0 bases short, with 9 bases between. Germline V lookup: CDR1 SQVTM, CDR2 ANQGSEA. CDR3 residues: CSVEDTSSSYEQYF. In DNA form, the CDR3 reads TGCAGCGTTGAAGATACCTCCTCCTCCTACGAGCAGTACTTC.

The rearrangement uses TRBV12-3 or TRBV12-4 and TRBJ1-6; D unclear. The V end lost 4 bases, the J end lost 5 bases, and 15 bases lay between the germline ends. The CDR3 runs to 16 residues. CDR3 amino acids: CASSSVGSYNNSPLHF. The CDR3, as DNA: TGTGCCAGCAGTTCCGTTGGATCGTATAATAATTCACCCCTCCACTTT.

The chain joins TRBV27 to TRBJ1-1; D remains ambiguous. The V gene lost 0 bases and the J gene lost 10 bases, with 12 bases spanning the gap. The germline gives CDR1 MNHEY, CDR2 SMNVEV (reference sequence). CDR3 length equals 13 residues. Here the CDR3 DNA reads TGTGCCAGCAGTTTATCGGGCGGCCGCGGAGCTTTCTTT. Amino acids: CASSLSGGRGAFF.

The chain links TRBV6-5 to TRBJ1-6; maybe TRBD1 (5 bases). CDR1 and CDR2 from the germline V gene are MNHEY and SVGAGI. Trimming removed 2 bases from V and 9 bases from J, with 8 bases in between. The CDR3 contains 13 residues. CDR3 amino acids: CASSYGGVSPLHF. The CDR3 region has the DNA TGTGCCAGCAGTTACGGGGGGGTTTCACCCCTCCACTTT.

At least ten counts were recorded for this clonotype. V gene TRBV15 combines with J gene TRBJ2-5; TRBD2 matches at 8 bases. Trimming took 6 bases from V and 3 from J; bases not matched to a gene: 6. CDR3 size: 14 residues. Germline V CDR1 and CDR2: LNHNV, YYDKDF (reference sequence). CDR3 region: CATSPGLEEETQYF. The CDR3 DNA follows: TGTGCCACCAGTCCGGGACTAGAAGAAGAGACCCAGTACTTC.

This chain uses TRBV7-9 with TRBJ2-1, with D tentatively TRBD1 (6 bases). The germline CDR1 and CDR2 sequences are SEHNR and FQNEAQ (reference sequence). The CDR3 consists of 14 residues. V was cut by 2 bases and J by 4 bases, with 9 bases left in between. The CDR3 protein is CASSLPGQYNEQFF. The CDR3 bases are TGTGCCAGCAGCTTACCGGGACAATACAATGAGCAGTTCTTC.

This rearrangement joins TRBV25-1 to TRBJ1-1, with 7 nucleotides matching TRBD1. Germline V gives CDR1 MGHDK, CDR2 SYGVNS. The CDR3 is 14 amino acids. J was trimmed by 5 bases and V by 4 bases; bases with no gene match: 7. CDR3 DNA sequence: TGTGCCAGCAGTGCGACAGGGAGGAAGACTGAAGCTTTCTTT. Protein sequence: CASSATGRKTEAFF.

V usage is TRBV29-1 and J usage is TRBJ2-2; D possibly corresponds to TRBD1 (5 bases). V was clipped by 2 bases and J by 6 bases, with 13 bases between them. The germline V gene has CDR1 SQVTM and CDR2 ANQGSEA. The CDR3 has 14 amino acids. CDR3 protein: CSVEPRDGAGELFF. CDR3 coding DNA: TGCAGCGTTGAACCCAGGGATGGGGCCGGGGAGCTGTTTTTT.

This clonotype was seen more than once but under ten times. The rearrangement uses TRBV12-3 or TRBV12-4 and TRBJ2-5; TRBD2 agrees at 7 bases. The V and J ends lost 3 bases and 5 bases, in that order; junction bases with no gene match: 12. The CDR3 runs to 16 residues. The CDR3 reads CASSFLERDGRETQYF. DNA of the CDR3: TGTGCCAGCAGTTTCTTGGAGCGGGACGGTCGGGAGACCCAGTACTTC.

The chain is built from TRBV30 and TRBJ2-3; D not certain. Germline CDR1 and CDR2: GTSNPN and SVGIG (reference sequence). This CDR3 has 12 amino acids. Trimming removed 6 bases at V and 6 bases at J, with 13 bases between. The CDR3 reads CACSLLGDTQYF. The CDR3 nucleotides are TGTGCCTGTTCCTTATTGGGGGATACGCAGTATTTT.

This rearrangement joins TRBV15 to TRBJ2-7; TRBD1 or TRBD2 may be the D gene (5 bases each). Germline V gene lookup returns CDR1 LNHNV and CDR2 YYDKDF (reference sequence). The ends were cut back, 0 bases at V and 2 bases at J, with 8 bases in the middle. The CDR3 consists of 14 residues. CDR3 DNA sequence: TGTGCCACCAGCAGAGATCGAGGGGCCTACGAGCAGTACTTC. Its translation: CATSRDRGAYEQYF.

Only a few counts were recorded for this clonotype. This chain links TRBV12-3 or TRBV12-4 with TRBJ1-1, with D possibly matching TRBD1 (6 bases). V was trimmed by 2 bases and J by 5 bases, leaving 15 bases between them. The CDR3 contains 15 residues. The CDR3 DNA is TGTGCCAGCAGTTTATTTTTGGGGGGCGAGACTGAAGCTTTCTTT. Translating it yields CASSLFLGGETEAFF.